Included here is one TCR beta chain sequence, with context. Its specificity is not known. This CDR3 region has 15 residues. The germline CDR1 and CDR2 sequences are MNHEY and SVGAGI. Trimming removed 1 base from V and 1 base from J, with 11 bases in between. Samples had at least 6.5 million PBMCs isolated from them. Extraction of total RNA produced a minimum of 6 micrograms from each sample. The entry originates in a study of blood T cells in healthy people across ages. General study points: Age brought a roughly linear fall in TCR beta diversity measured per million T cells. Naive T cell percentage by flow cytometry tracked strongly with beta diversity.

A second 7 to 11 cycle PCR used barcoded and J-beta primers. TCRdb ran MiXCR on the 5' RACE reads and lists one entry per CDR3 protein. The data show around 1,900,000 distinct CDR3 sequences, with more than 35% seen just once and about 21% held by the top ten. This receptor was identified in a human donor in good health. Material: blood. The chain carries TRBV6-5 and TRBJ2-7; D unresolved. The CDR3, as DNA: TGTGCCAGCAGTTACTTGTATGGGATATCCTACGAGCAGTACTTC. Amino acid sequence: CASSYLYGISYEQYF.